The clone carrying this T cell receptor beta chain was seen just once. The sample comes from a study of radiotherapy plus CTLA-4 blockade in lung cancer. Study details: There were objective responses in roughly 18% of patients, and roughly 32% had disease control.

Method: immunoSEQ multiplex PCR; TCRdb's copy keeps in-frame clones and lacks some. This table has roughly 80,000 clones, around 76% appearing once. Focal radiation plus CTLA-4 blockade with ipilimumab was administered to patients who had chemo-refractory metastatic non-small-cell lung cancer. Trimming cost V 3 bases and J 4 bases; bases outside gene matches: 7. Germline CDR1 reads SGDLS; CDR2 reads YYNGEE. This CDR3 has 15 residues. The sample here was peripheral blood, taken from a patient treated with radiotherapy plus ipilimumab. This clonotype originated in a human donor with non-small cell lung cancer who had a partial response to radiotherapy plus ipilimumab. Some clones in this sample may be carry-over from other donors' samples. The chain recombines TRBV9 with TRBJ1-1; 9 bases match TRBD1. The CDR3 DNA is TGTGCCAGCAGCGCAAGACAGGGGGGCGTCACTGAAGCTTTCTTT. It translates to CASSARQGGVTEAFF.